The present entry profiles one T cell receptor beta chain with its context. Its antigen remains unidentified. Expansion of antigen-specific CD4+ T cells with viral peptide pools was carried out by the ViraFEST assay before sequencing. Following culture for about ten days, CD4+ T cells were isolated. Prior SARS-CoV-2 infection was absent in the vaccine recipients, as shown by negative nucleocapsid antibodies. A few million PBMC were placed in each well, which was supplemented with about 10 IU/ml IL-2 and approximately 9.2 ug/ml peptides. Some clones are missing from TCRdb's copy, which holds only in-frame ones; the method was immunoSEQ multiplex PCR. The sample holds approximately 30,000 clones; about 81% are singletons and the top ten take around 30%. This record comes from a study of vaccination effects on CD4 cells after COVID-19. Study-level information: Vaccine administered to participants consisted of two doses of either BNT162b2 or mRNA-1273.

CDR3 length equals 15 residues. Germline V lookup: CDR1 SQVTM, CDR2 ANQGSEA. The V end lost 4 bases, the J end lost 3 bases, and 18 bases lay between the germline ends. Sequences were derived from CD4+ T cells from PBMCs cultured with SARS-CoV-2 spike peptides, sampled before COVID-19 vaccination. This TCR came from a human donor who received a COVID-19 vaccine. The rearrangement links TRBV29-1 to TRBJ1-2, with D tentatively TRBD1 (5 bases). The CDR3, as DNA: TGCAGCGTTGGTCTTCAGGGCGGTGAGGACTATGGCTACACCTTC. It is translated as CSVGLQGGEDYGYTF.